The source of this TCR beta chain is a study of early T cells in non-severe SARS-CoV-2 infection. Findings and limits, study-wide: Sequences matched to VDJdb favored anti-spike CD8 responses, while private and CD4 specificities were missed.

MiXCR, applied by TCRdb to the 5' RACE reads, yields one record per CDR3 protein. This table holds 55,000 to 70,000 distinct CDR3 sequences, 4.5% to 7% found once. In its sample, this clonotype was seen many times. The antigen is unknown. V was trimmed by 4 bases and J by 6 bases, leaving 18 bases between them. The CDR3 is 15 amino acids. This sequence joins TRBV12-3 or TRBV12-4 and TRBJ1-1; D ambiguous. Sequenced: whole blood. This receptor was taken from an adult who was a healthcare worker with PCR-confirmed SARS-CoV-2 infection or an uninfected control (not recorded which). The CDR3 here is CASSYITWQLSEAFF. The DNA of the CDR3 is TGTGCCAGCAGTTATATAACGTGGCAGCTCTCTGAAGCTTTCTTT.